This is a list of T cell receptor beta chains from one sample in a study of a mutant IDH1 vaccine in newly diagnosed glioma. Antigens for these TCRs are unknown. Sequencing used immunoSEQ multiplex PCR; TCRdb keeps in-frame clones, though not all of them. The sample contains about 46,000 clones, roughly 92% of which appear only once. The sample in question was PBMCs, obtained from a glioma patient whose treatment included an IDH1 peptide vaccine. These TCRs come from a man aged 50 to 59 with glioma. The CDR3 runs from the conserved cysteine through the conserved F or W. Each record gives: clone size, D gene, V gene, J gene, CDR3 protein, CDR3 DNA. The D gene is left open where the match is weak. Clone size, where shown, is once, few, many, or a class for clones that have expanded.

>once|-|TRBV6-6|TRBJ2-5
CASSPPVTQKQYF
TGTGCCAGCAGTCCTCCAGTGACCCAGAAGCAGTACTTC
>-|-|TRBV9|TRBJ2-2
CASSAGVLDVGELFF
TGTGCCAGCAGCGCGGGGGTCCTTGATGTCGGGGAGCTGTTTTTT
>-|-|TRBV5-6|TRBJ2-7
CASSFGRTYEQYF
TGTGCCAGCAGCTTCGGCCGCACCTACGAGCAGTACTTC
>-|TRBD1|TRBV7-6|TRBJ1-2
CASSPQTGNGYTF
TGTGCCAGCAGCCCGCAGACAGGGAACGGCTACACCTTC
>-|-|TRBV15|TRBJ1-6
CATSGSSYNSPLHF
TGTGCCACCAGCGGGAGCTCCTATAATTCACCCCTCCACTTT
>-|TRBD2|TRBV7-8|TRBJ2-3
CASSLGARGGRGTDTQYF
TGTGCCAGCAGCTTGGGAGCGCGGGGGGGCCGAGGTACAGATACGCAGTATTTT
>-|-|TRBV7-7|TRBJ2-6
CASSPQHSGANVLTF
TGTGCTAGCAGCCCTCAACACTCTGGGGCCAACGTCCTGACTTTC
>-|TRBD1|TRBV27|TRBJ1-5
CASSDRGISNQPQHF
TGTGCCAGCAGTGACAGGGGAATAAGCAATCAGCCCCAGCATTTT
>-|-|TRBV5-6|TRBJ1-1
CASSFETSGIGAFF
TGTGCCAGCAGCTTTGAGACATCGGGGATCGGGGCTTTCTTT
>-|TRBD2|TRBV7-9|TRBJ2-1
CASSGGGANEQFF
TGTGCCAGCAGCGGGGGGGGTGCGAATGAGCAGTTCTTC
>-|-|TRBV9|TRBJ2-5
CASGPGRKGETQYF
TGTGCCAGCGGTCCGGGCAGGAAGGGTGAGACCCAGTACTTC
>-|TRBD1|TRBV6-5|TRBJ2-7
CAIGTGGRYEQYF
TGTGCTATCGGGACAGGGGGCCGATACGAGCAGTACTTC
>-|TRBD1|TRBV27|TRBJ2-5
CASSPNRDRYQETQYF
TGTGCCAGCAGTCCGAACCGGGACAGGTACCAAGAGACCCAGTACTTC
>few|TRBD1|TRBV2|TRBJ1-1
CASSEWSRDSYEAFF
TGTGCCAGCAGCGAGTGGTCCCGGGACAGTTATGAAGCTTTCTTT
>-|-|TRBV6-5|TRBJ2-3
CASSYSDTDTQYF
TGTGCCAGCAGTTACTCGGACACAGATACGCAGTATTTT
>-|-|TRBV4-1|TRBJ1-1
CASSQDFGRSRHLGAFF
TGCGCCAGCAGCCAAGATTTCGGACGGAGCCGGCATCTGGGAGCTTTCTTT
>-|TRBD2|TRBV9|TRBJ2-7
CASSVGGLAEYEQYF
TGTGCCAGCAGCGTAGGAGGACTAGCGGAGTACGAGCAGTACTTC
>-|-|TRBV5-4|TRBJ1-2
CASSLYSVRGYYGYTF
TGTGCCAGCAGCTTGTACTCGGTCAGGGGCTACTATGGCTACACCTTC
>-|TRBD2|TRBV7-9|TRBJ2-5
CASSLDAGGLETQYF
TGTGCCAGCAGCTTAGACGCGGGGGGGTTGGAGACCCAGTACTTC
>-|-|TRBV4-3|TRBJ1-2
CASSPRLRQSLDSYTF
TGCGCCAGCAGCCCACGTTTGAGACAGAGCCTTGATAGCTACACCTTC
>-|-|TRBV27|TRBJ2-3
CASSLYLQASRTDTQYF
TGTGCCAGCAGTTTATATCTGCAAGCAAGTCGTACAGATACGCAGTATTTT
>-|TRBD1|TRBV7-8|TRBJ2-2
CASSNRGGGTGELFF
TGTGCCAGCAGCAACAGGGGCGGTGGCACCGGGGAGCTGTTTTTT
>-|-|TRBV4-3|TRBJ1-2
CASSQDTGSGYGYTF
TGCGCCAGCAGCCAAGATACGGGGAGCGGCTATGGCTACACCTTC
>once|-|TRBV21-1|TRBJ2-1
CASKGYSGKYNEQFF
TGTGCCAGCAAAGGGTATAGCGGGAAATACAATGAGCAGTTCTTC
>-|TRBD1|TRBV5-1|TRBJ2-7
CASSAGQAYEQYF
TGCGCCAGCAGCGCGGGACAGGCCTACGAGCAGTACTTC
>-|TRBD1|TRBV5-1|TRBJ2-1
CASSSGTGRYNEQFF
TGCGCCAGCAGCTCCGGGACAGGGCGGTACAATGAGCAGTTCTTC
>-|-|TRBV19|TRBJ1-5
CASSGTGNLNQPQHF
TGTGCCAGTAGTGGGACGGGTAATCTCAATCAGCCCCAGCATTTT
>-|-|TRBV5-4|TRBJ1-1
CASSWSSISNTEAFF
TGTGCCAGCAGCTGGTCGTCGATATCGAACACTGAAGCTTTCTTT
>-|-|TRBV19|TRBJ1-5
CASGPPQHF
TGTGCCAGTGGTCCCCCCCAGCATTTT
>-|TRBD1|TRBV4-1|TRBJ1-5
CASSQGQGAGLGNQPQHF
TGCGCCAGCAGCCAAGGTCAGGGGGCAGGGCTTGGCAATCAGCCCCAGCATTTT
>-|-|TRBV19|TRBJ1-1
CATRRSGWTNTEAFF
TGTGCCACGAGACGATCTGGGTGGACGAACACTGAAGCTTTCTTT
>-|-|TRBV2|TRBJ1-2
CASSGRLTGLGYTF
TGTGCCAGCAGTGGCCGTCTGACAGGACTAGGCTACACCTTC
>-|-|TRBV5-1|TRBJ2-7
CASRPNDGGSYEQYF
TGCGCCAGCAGGCCCAATGACGGGGGTTCCTACGAGCAGTACTTC
>few|TRBD1|TRBV5-1|TRBJ2-1
CASSPRLDRVSYNEQFF
TGCGCCAGCAGCCCCCGTCTCGACAGGGTCTCCTACAATGAGCAGTTCTTC
>-|-|TRBV10-3|TRBJ2-4
CATRGGREDIQYF
TGTGCCACCAGGGGCGGGAGAGAGGACATTCAGTACTTC
>-|-|TRBV5-4|TRBJ2-1
CASSLYPRNEQFF
TGTGCCAGCAGCTTGTACCCAAGAAATGAGCAGTTCTTC
>-|TRBD1|TRBV5-1|TRBJ1-1
CASSYTGGASFEAFF
TGCGCCAGCAGTTATACAGGGGGCGCGAGCTTTGAAGCTTTCTTT
>-|TRBD1|TRBV13|TRBJ1-3
CASSEAQGATSGNTIYF
TGTGCCAGCAGCGAAGCACAGGGGGCGACGTCTGGAAACACCATATATTTT
>-|-|TRBV9|TRBJ1-6
CASSVTSDRNNSPLHF
TGTGCCAGCAGCGTAACGTCCGACAGGAACAATTCACCCCTCCACTTT
>-|TRBD1|TRBV6-5|TRBJ2-3
CASSQTGVADTQYF
TGTGCCAGCAGCCAAACAGGGGTAGCAGATACGCAGTATTTT
>once|-|TRBV7-9|TRBJ2-5
CASHGAIQETQYF
TGTGCCAGCCATGGGGCTATCCAAGAGACCCAGTACTTC
>-|TRBD1|TRBV27|TRBJ2-5
CASSLIRGTAQETQYF
TGTGCCAGCAGTCTTATCAGGGGGACAGCCCAAGAGACCCAGTACTTC
>-|-|TRBV11-2|TRBJ2-4
CASSYSGIAKNIQYF
TGTGCCAGCAGCTACTCGGGGATAGCCAAAAACATTCAGTACTTC
>-|TRBD2|TRBV9|TRBJ2-7
CASSVEDGGTYEQYF
TGTGCCAGCAGCGTAGAGGACGGGGGGACGTACGAGCAGTACTTC
>-|-|TRBV2|TRBJ1-4
CASRTAEKLFF
TGTGCCAGCAGAACAGCCGAAAAACTGTTTTTT
>-|-|TRBV19|TRBJ1-5
CASSISRNQPQHF
TGTGCCAGTAGTATAAGTCGCAATCAGCCCCAGCATTTT